These 7 T cell receptor beta chains were sequenced from one sample in a study of blood T cell repertoires in COVID-19. Profiled with immunoSEQ multiplex PCR; TCRdb holds only in-frame clones, not every one. The sample contains roughly 200,000 clones, roughly 84% of which appear only once. Sequenced: peripheral blood. The receptors here all came from a woman aged 40 to 50 who had recovered from COVID-19.

The chain has TRBV19 and TRBJ2-1; tentatively, D is TRBD2 (6 bases). Trimming pared 3 bases from V and 4 bases from J, leaving 7 bases between. CDR3 length: 13 residues. Germline CDR1 LNHDA, CDR2 SQIVND (reference sequence). The CDR3 bases are TGTGCCAGTAGTATGGGGACTTACAATGAGCAGTTCTTC. It yields the protein CASSMGTYNEQFF. Full variable domain (missing parts from reference TRBV19 and TRBJ2-1): DGGITQSPKYLFRKEGQNVTLSCEQNLNHDAMYWYRQDPGQGLRLIYYSQIVNDFQKGDIAEGYSVSREKKESFPLTVTSAQKNPTAFYLCASSMGTYNEQFFGPGTRLTVL.

Regarding this clone: The sample contains more than one DNA sequence encoding this CDR3. The chain employs TRBV19 and TRBJ2-5, with a possible D match to TRBD1 (6 bases). There are 13 residues in the CDR3. V shed 0 bases and J shed 5 bases, with 7 bases lying between them. CDR1 is LNHDA, CDR2 SQIVND, per germline (reference sequence). The CDR3 loop reads CASSIDRGETQYF. The CDR3 DNA follows: TGTGCCAGTAGTATAGACAGGGGTGAGACCCAGTACTTC.

The chain joins TRBV18 to TRBJ2-7; tentatively, D is TRBD1 (7 bases). V lost 6 bases to trimming and J lost 1 base, with 22 bases between them. Germline CDR1 reads KGHSH; CDR2 reads LQKENI. The CDR3 consists of 17 residues. CDR3 sequence (DNA): TGTGCCAGCTCGCCGAGGGGGCTAGCGATACCTTCCTACGAGCAGTACTTC. Translation gives CASSPRGLAIPSYEQYF.

The chain links TRBV27 to TRBJ2-7, with D tentatively TRBD1 (6 bases). This CDR3 spans 17 amino acids. The germline CDR1 and CDR2 sequences are MNHEY and SMNVEV (reference sequence). V was shortened by 3 bases and J by 2 bases, with 20 bases between the two germline ends. DNA of the CDR3: TGTGCCAGCAGTTTTCAGGGGCCGCAAGTCGGTACCTACGAGCAGTACTTC. As protein: CASSFQGPQVGTYEQYF.

The chain uses TRBV30 and TRBJ1-1; D unclear. V gave up 0 bases and J gave up 6 bases, with 11 bases separating them. Germline loops: CDR1 GTSNPN, CDR2 SVGIG (reference sequence). The CDR3 covers 13 residues. Written as DNA, the CDR3 is TGTGCCTGGAGTGTACCCCCGCGGGCTGAAGCTTTCTTT. This codes for CAWSVPPRAEAFF.

The gene calls are TRBV2 and TRBJ2-7; tentative D call: TRBD2 (5 bases). The CDR3 covers 11 residues. Trimming took off 8 bases at V and 3 bases at J, with 8 bases between the two ends. CDR1 SNHLY and CDR2 FYNNEI come from the germline V gene. The CDR3 DNA follows: TGTGCCAGCGGCCGGGACTACGAGCAGTACTTC. Protein sequence: CASGRDYEQYF.

V gene TRBV19 combines with J gene TRBJ2-2; TRBD1 is a possible D gene (6 bases). The length of the CDR3 is 16 residues. V lost 4 bases and J lost 4, with 16 bases in between. Germline V gene lookup returns CDR1 LNHDA and CDR2 SQIVND (reference sequence). CDR3 loop: CASSRGTLTGTGELFF. CDR3 sequence (DNA): TGTGCCAGTAGTAGGGGGACATTAACGGGCACCGGGGAGCTGTTTTTT. The complete variable domain, with remaining parts taken from reference TRBV19 and TRBJ2-2, reads DGGITQSPKYLFRKEGQNVTLSCEQNLNHDAMYWYRQDPGQGLRLIYYSQIVNDFQKGDIAEGYSVSREKKESFPLTVTSAQKNPTAFYLCASSRGTLTGTGELFFGEGSRLTVL.